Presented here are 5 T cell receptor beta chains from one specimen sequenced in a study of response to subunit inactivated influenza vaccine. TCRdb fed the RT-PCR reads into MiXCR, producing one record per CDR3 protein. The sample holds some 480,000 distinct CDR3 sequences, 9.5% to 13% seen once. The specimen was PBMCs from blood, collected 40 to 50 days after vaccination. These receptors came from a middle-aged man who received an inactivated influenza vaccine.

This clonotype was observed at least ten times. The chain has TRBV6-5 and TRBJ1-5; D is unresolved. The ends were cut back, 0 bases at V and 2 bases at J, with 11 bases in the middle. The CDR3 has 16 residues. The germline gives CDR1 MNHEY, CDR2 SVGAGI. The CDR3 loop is CASSYSSDGGNQPQHF. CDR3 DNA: TGTGCCAGCAGTTACTCTTCCGATGGGGGCAATCAGCCCCAGCATTTT.

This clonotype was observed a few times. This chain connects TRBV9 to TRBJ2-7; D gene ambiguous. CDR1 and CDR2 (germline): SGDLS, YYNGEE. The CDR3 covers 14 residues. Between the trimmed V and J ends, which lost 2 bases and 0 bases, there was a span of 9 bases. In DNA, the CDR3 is TGTGCCAGCAGCGTTGACCACAGCTCCTACGAGCAGTACTTC. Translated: CASSVDHSSYEQYF.

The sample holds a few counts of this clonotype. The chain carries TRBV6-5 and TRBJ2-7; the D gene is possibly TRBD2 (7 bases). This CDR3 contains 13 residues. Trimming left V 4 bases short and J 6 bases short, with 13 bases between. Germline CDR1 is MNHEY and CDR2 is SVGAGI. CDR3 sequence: CASSLGGGFEQYF. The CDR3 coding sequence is TGTGCCAGCAGTTTGGGAGGGGGGTTCGAGCAGTACTTC.

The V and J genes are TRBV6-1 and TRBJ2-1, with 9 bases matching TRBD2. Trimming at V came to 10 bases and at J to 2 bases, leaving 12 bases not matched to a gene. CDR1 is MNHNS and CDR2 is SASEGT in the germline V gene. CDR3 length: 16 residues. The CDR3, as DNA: TGTGCCACAAAACGCGGGGGGGGGGCCGCCTACAATGAGCAGTTCTTC. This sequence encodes CATKRGGGAAYNEQFF.

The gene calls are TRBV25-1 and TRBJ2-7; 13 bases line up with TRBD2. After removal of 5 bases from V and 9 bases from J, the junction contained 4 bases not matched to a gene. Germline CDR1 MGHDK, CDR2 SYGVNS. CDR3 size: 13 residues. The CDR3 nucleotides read TGTGCCAGCAGTACGGGACTAGCGGGAAGGCAGTACTTC. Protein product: CASSTGLAGRQYF.